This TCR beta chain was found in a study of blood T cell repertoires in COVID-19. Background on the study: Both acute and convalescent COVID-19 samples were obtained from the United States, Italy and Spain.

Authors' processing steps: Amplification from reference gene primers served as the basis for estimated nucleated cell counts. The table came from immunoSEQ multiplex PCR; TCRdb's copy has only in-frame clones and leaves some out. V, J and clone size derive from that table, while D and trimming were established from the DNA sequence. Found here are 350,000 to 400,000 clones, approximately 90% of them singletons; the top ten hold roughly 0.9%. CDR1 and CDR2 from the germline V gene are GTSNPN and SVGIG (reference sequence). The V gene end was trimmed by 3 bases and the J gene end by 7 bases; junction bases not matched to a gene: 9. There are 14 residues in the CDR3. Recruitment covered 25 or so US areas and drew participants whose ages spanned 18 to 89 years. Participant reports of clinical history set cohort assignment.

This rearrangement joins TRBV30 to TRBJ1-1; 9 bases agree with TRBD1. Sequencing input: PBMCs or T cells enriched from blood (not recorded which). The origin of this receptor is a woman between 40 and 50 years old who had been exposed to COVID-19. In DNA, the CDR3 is TGTGCCTGGAGCGCATGGACAGGGGACGGTGAAGCTTTCTTT. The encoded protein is CAWSAWTGDGEAFF.